This T cell receptor (beta chain) came from a study of CD8 T cells in Susac syndrome. Overall study findings and caveats: The authors acknowledged that their TCR sequencing and HLA analysis involved a relatively small number of individuals.

The V segment lost 7 bases and the J segment 7 bases; nucleotides outside the gene matches: 3. CDR3 length: 12 amino acids. Germline V gives CDR1 LNHDA, CDR2 SQIVND (reference sequence). From blood CD8+ and CD4+ T cells, TCR beta sequences were generated. Both CD4+ and CD8+ T cells were negatively isolated, and TEMRA cells underwent FACS enrichment. This clonotype was counted a single time. Its antigen remains unknown. RNA, at about 0.5 to 1 ug, was reverse transcribed with random hexamers. With immunoSEQ multiplex PCR, TCR beta CDR3 was amplified across 54 Vbeta and 13 Jbeta. TCRdb passed the immunoSEQ multiplex PCR reads through MiXCR, listing each CDR3 protein once. The table has some 120,000 distinct CDR3 sequences, around 94% seen once.

The sample was CD4+ T cells from PBMCs. V gene TRBV19 combines with J gene TRBJ2-2; 7 nucleotides agree with TRBD1. The clonotype was recovered from a human donor with multiple sclerosis. Written as DNA, the CDR3 is TGTGCCAGTACCCACAGGGGCGGGGAGCTGTTTTTT. It translates to CASTHRGGELFF.